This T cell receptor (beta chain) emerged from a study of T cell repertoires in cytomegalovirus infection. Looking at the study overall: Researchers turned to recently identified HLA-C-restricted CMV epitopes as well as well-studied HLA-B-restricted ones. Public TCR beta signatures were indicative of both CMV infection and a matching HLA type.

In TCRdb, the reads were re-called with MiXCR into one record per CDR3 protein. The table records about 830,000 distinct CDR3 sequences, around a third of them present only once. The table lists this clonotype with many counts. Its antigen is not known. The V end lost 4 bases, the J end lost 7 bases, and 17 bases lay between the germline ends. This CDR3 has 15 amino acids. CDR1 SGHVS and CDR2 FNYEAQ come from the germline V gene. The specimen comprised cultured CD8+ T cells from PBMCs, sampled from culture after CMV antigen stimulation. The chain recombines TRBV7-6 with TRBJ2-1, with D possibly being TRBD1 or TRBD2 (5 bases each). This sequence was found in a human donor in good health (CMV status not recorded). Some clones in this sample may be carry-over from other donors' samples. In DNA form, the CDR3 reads TGTGCCAGCAGCTATAGAAGGGGAGTCCCGAATGAGCAGTTCTTC. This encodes CASSYRRGVPNEQFF.